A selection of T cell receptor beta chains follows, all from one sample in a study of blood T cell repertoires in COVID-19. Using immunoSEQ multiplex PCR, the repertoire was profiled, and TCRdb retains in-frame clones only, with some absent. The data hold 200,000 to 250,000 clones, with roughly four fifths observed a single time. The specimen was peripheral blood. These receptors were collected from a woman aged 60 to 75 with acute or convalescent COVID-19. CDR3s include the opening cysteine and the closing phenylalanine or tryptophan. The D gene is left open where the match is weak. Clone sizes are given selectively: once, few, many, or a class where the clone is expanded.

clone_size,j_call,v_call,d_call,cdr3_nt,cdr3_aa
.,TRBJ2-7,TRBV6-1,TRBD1,TGTGCCAGCAGTGAAGGGGGACAGTTATCATTGGGACCGAACGAGCAGTACTTC,CASSEGGQLSLGPNEQYF
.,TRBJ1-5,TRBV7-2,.,TGTGCCAGCAGCCCCCGGGGGAGGTGGGGTTATCAGCCCCAGCATTTT,CASSPRGRWGYQPQHF
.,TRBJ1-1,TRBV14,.,TGTGCCAGCAGCCAAGATCAGAACACTGAAGCTTTCTTT,CASSQDQNTEAFF
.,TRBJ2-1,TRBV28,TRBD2,TGTGCCAGCAGTTTTAGCGGGGACAATGAGCAGTTCTTC,CASSFSGDNEQFF
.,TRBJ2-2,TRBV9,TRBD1,TGTGCCAGCGGCCGGGACAGGGACACCGGGGAGCTGTTTTTT,CASGRDRDTGELFF
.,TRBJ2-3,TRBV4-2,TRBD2,TGTGCCAGCAGCCAAGACATGGGGGGGGGTACAGATACGCAGTATTTT,CASSQDMGGGTDTQYF
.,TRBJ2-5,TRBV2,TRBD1,TGTGCCAGCAGTGACAGCAGGGGGAAACAAGAGACCCAGTACTTC,CASSDSRGKQETQYF
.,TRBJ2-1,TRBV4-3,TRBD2,TGCGCCAGCAGCCAAGAGCCAAGCGGGGGGTCCAACAATGAGCAGTTCTTC,CASSQEPSGGSNNEQFF
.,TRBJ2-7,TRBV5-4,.,TGTGCCAGCAGCTTAGCGGACGCATCCTACGAGCAGTACTTC,CASSLADASYEQYF
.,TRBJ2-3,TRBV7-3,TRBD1,TGTGCCAGCAGCGGGAGACAGGGATCTACGCAGTATTTT,CASSGRQGSTQYF
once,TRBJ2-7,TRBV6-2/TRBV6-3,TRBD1,TGTGCCAGCAGTTCGACAGGGGCCTCCTACGAGCAGTACTTC,CASSSTGASYEQYF
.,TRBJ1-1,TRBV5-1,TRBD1,TGCGCCAGCAGCTTGGGTGGGACAGGGGGCACTGAAGCTTTCTTT,CASSLGGTGGTEAFF
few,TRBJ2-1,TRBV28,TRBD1,TGTGCCAGCACCCCCATTGGGACAGGGGGTTTTTCGGCGGGAACGGAGCAGTTCTTC,CASTPIGTGGFSAGTEQFF
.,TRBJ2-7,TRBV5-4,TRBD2,TGTGCCAGCAGTTCTAGCGGCTCCTACGAGCAGTACTTC,CASSSSGSYEQYF
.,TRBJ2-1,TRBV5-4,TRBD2,TGTGCCAGCAGCAACTGGGGGGGAAATGAGCAGTTCTTC,CASSNWGGNEQFF
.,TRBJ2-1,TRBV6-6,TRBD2,TGTGCCAGCAGTCAACTAGCGGGGGGATACAATGAGCAGTTCTTC,CASSQLAGGYNEQFF
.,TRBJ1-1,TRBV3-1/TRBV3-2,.,TGTGCCAGCAGCGATCGAGTGGAAGCTTTCTTT,CASSDRVEAFF
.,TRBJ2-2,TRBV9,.,TGTGCCAGCAGCCCCTACGCTACAGGGACCGGGGAGCTGTTTTTT,CASSPYATGTGELFF
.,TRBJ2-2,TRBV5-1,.,TGCGCCAGCAGCTTAAGCGTTGCGAACACCGGGGAGCTGTTTTTT,CASSLSVANTGELFF
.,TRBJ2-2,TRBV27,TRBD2,TGTGCCAGCAGTCCCTTCGGGGGCGGGGGGGGCCACACCGGGGAGCTGTTTTTT,CASSPFGGGGGHTGELFF
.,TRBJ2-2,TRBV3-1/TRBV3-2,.,TGTGCCAGCAGCCAAAGAGGTGGCGGGGAGCTGTTTTTT,CASSQRGGGELFF
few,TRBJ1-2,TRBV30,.,TGTGCCTGGAGAGAATCGGGACTCCTTTTCTATGGCTACACCTTC,CAWRESGLLFYGYTF
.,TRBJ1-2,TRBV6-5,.,TGTGCCAGCAGTTACTCCACACCGGACAAGGTAAGGAGCTACACCTTC,CASSYSTPDKVRSYTF
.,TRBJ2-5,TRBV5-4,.,TGTGCCAGCAGCGGAACCGGGACAAATTCACAAGAGACCCAGTACTTC,CASSGTGTNSQETQYF
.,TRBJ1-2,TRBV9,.,TGTGCCAGCAGCGAACAGGGCGGGTATGGCTACACCTTC,CASSEQGGYGYTF
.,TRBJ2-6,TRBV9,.,TGTGCCAGCAGCGTCGAACAGGGGAGGATGGCCAACGTCCTGACTTTC,CASSVEQGRMANVLTF
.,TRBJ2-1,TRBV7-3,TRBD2,TGTGCCAGCAGTCGCCTAGCGGGGGCCTACAATGAGCAGTTCTTC,CASSRLAGAYNEQFF
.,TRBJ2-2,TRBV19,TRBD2,TGTGCCAGTACCAACGGGACTAGCGCAACCGGGGAGCTGTTTTTT,CASTNGTSATGELFF
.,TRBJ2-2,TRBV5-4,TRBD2,TGTGCCAGCAGCGCCCCCGGTGCGGGGGGTATCACCGGGGAGCTGTTTTTT,CASSAPGAGGITGELFF
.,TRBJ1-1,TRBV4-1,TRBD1,TGCGCCAGCAGCCGGGGTGGACAGGGAAACACTGAAGCTTTCTTT,CASSRGGQGNTEAFF
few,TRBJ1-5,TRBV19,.,TGTGCCGGCTCGGAGTTTGGTGGCAATCAGCCCCAGCATTTT,CAGSEFGGNQPQHF
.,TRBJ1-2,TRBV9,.,TGTGCCAGCAGCGTAGCTACGACAGACAGGCCTTATGGCTACACCTTC,CASSVATTDRPYGYTF
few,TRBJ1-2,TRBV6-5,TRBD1,TGTGCCAGCAGTCGGGACAGGGAAGGTCGTCGTGGCTACACCTTC,CASSRDREGRRGYTF
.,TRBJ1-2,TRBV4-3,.,TGCGCCAGCAGCCAAGATTTGGGGGCGGGCTATGGCTACACCTTC,CASSQDLGAGYGYTF
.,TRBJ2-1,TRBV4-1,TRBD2,TGCGCCAGCAGCCAAGTACTCTCCGGGGGGGCCAGCCATGAGCAGTTCTTC,CASSQVLSGGASHEQFF
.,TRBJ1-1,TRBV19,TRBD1,TGTGCCAGTAGAGACCCGGGACAGGGGGTGAACACTGAAGCTTTCTTT,CASRDPGQGVNTEAFF
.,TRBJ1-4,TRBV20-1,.,TGCAGTGCTAGTGAGGGGGGGAGAGAAAAACTGTTTTTT,CSASEGGREKLFF
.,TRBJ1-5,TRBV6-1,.,TGTGCCAGCAGTGAAAACCACGGTGGCAATCAGCCCCAGCATTTT,CASSENHGGNQPQHF
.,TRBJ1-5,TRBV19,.,TGTGCCAGTAATTACGGGACCGCGGGGGATCAGCCCCAGCATTTT,CASNYGTAGDQPQHF
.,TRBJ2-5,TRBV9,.,TGTGCCAGCAGCCCCGGGACTGGTGAGACCCAGTACTTC,CASSPGTGETQYF
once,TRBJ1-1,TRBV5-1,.,TGCGCCAGCAGCAGAAGGACAGATACTGAAGCTTTCTTT,CASSRRTDTEAFF
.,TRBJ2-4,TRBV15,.,TGTGCCACCAGCAGAGAAGGGGGGGCTGCCAAAAACATTCAGTACTTC,CATSREGGAAKNIQYF
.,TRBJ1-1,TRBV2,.,TGTGCCAGCAGTGTTTACACCAGGAACACTGAAGCTTTCTTT,CASSVYTRNTEAFF
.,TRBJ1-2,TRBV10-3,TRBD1,TGTGCCATCAGTGAAGGAGGCTCCGGGACAGGGCCCTATGGCTACACCTTC,CAISEGGSGTGPYGYTF
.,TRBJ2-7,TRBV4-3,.,TGCGCCAGCAGCCAAGATCTGACTAGTCGGTTCTACGAGCAGTACTTC,CASSQDLTSRFYEQYF
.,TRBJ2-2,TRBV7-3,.,TGTGCCAGCAGCTTAATAAAGGGGGGGATGCCACAATTT,CASSLIKGGMPQF
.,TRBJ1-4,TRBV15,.,TGTGCCACCAGCAGAGATGGGGCCTTTAATGAAAAACTGTTTTTT,CATSRDGAFNEKLFF
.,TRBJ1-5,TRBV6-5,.,TGTGCCAGCAGCCGACAGTATAGCAATCAGCCCCAGCATTTT,CASSRQYSNQPQHF
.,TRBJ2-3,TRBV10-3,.,TGTGCCATCAAGCTAGCGACTAGCACAGATACGCAGTATTTT,CAIKLATSTDTQYF
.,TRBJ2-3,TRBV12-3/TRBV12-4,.,TGTGCCAGCAGTTTTCTCCCTAACGTGGAGTATTTT,CASSFLPNVEYF
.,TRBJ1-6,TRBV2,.,TGTGCCAGCAGTACGACAGGTGCTAATTCACCCCTCCACTTT,CASSTTGANSPLHF
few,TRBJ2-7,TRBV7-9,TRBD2,TGTGCCAGCAGCAATGCTGGACTAGCGGGGAAGCCGGGTTACGAGCAGTACTTC,CASSNAGLAGKPGYEQYF
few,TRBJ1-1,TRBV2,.,TGTGCCAGCAAGAAGGAGGGGACGGTCACTGAAGCTTTCTTT,CASKKEGTVTEAFF